This T cell receptor beta chain came from a study of T cells in Graves' hyperthyroidism and ophthalmopathy. This sample holds PBMCs from 8 to 10 ml fresh peripheral blood. This CDR3 contains 15 residues. V lost 0 bases to trimming and J lost 8 bases, with 17 bases between them. The V gene's germline CDR1 is DFQATT and CDR2 SNEGSKA (reference sequence). Amplification yielded TCR beta CDR3 regions, with RNA transcripts as the source. A first-round RT-PCR of the TCR CDR3 used the HTBI primer set. TCRdb ran MiXCR on the multiplex PCR reads and lists one entry per CDR3 protein. The table lists around 420,000 distinct CDR3 sequences, roughly 14% of them singletons, with approximately 8% in the top ten. The table lists this clonotype with many counts.

The rearrangement uses TRBV20-1 and TRBJ1-5, with D possibly matching TRBD1 (6 bases). This sequence originates from a woman under 30 with Graves' hyperthyroidism. Sequencing was performed on blood. The CDR3 sequence: CSARDGTGRGEPQHF. Written as DNA, the CDR3 is TGCAGTGCTAGAGATGGCACAGGCAGGGGAGAGCCCCAGCATTTT.